Presented here are 29 T cell receptor beta chains from one specimen sequenced in a study of lymphopenia after photon versus proton radiotherapy. Assay: immunoSEQ multiplex PCR; the TCRdb copy retains only in-frame clones and omits some. The sample holds 65,000 to 85,000 clones, roughly 90% seen once. Sample: peripheral blood, taken from a patient treated with photon-based radiotherapy. Receptors originate from a woman aged 40 to 50 with cholangiocarcinoma.

The chain links TRBV19 to TRBJ1-3; D not certain. Germline lookup yields CDR1 LNHDA and CDR2 SQIVND (reference sequence). The CDR3 consists of 11 residues. Trimming stripped 3 bases from V and 10 bases from J, with 7 bases between. The CDR3 DNA follows: TGTGCCAGTAGTATCGGATATACCATATATTTT. As protein: CASSIGYTIYF.

V is TRBV30 and J is TRBJ2-5; the D gene is possibly TRBD1 (7 bases). Germline V gives CDR1 GTSNPN, CDR2 SVGIG (reference sequence). This CDR3 has 12 amino acids. The ends were cut back, 3 bases at V and 5 bases at J, with 10 bases in the middle. The CDR3 DNA follows: TGTGCCTGGAGCGCAGGGGGGGAGACCCAGTACTTC. As protein: CAWSAGGETQYF.

In DNA form, the CDR3 reads TGTGCCAGCTCCACCAACACAAACTACAGGGGGGAGACCCAGTACTTC. Translating it yields CASSTNTNYRGETQYF. The genes are TRBV18 and TRBJ2-5, with 8 bases that match TRBD1. The V segment lost 6 bases and the J segment 5 bases; nucleotides outside the gene matches: 14. This CDR3 has 16 amino acids. Germline lookup yields CDR1 KGHSH and CDR2 LQKENI.

The V gene is TRBV6-4, the J gene TRBJ1-2, with D possibly matching TRBD1 (5 bases). The CDR3 consists of 13 residues. Germline V lookup: CDR1 MRHNA, CDR2 SNTAGT. Trimming took 6 bases from V and 1 from J, leaving 9 bases between them. CDR3 amino acids: CASRRQSNYGYTF. CDR3 nucleotides: TGTGCCAGCAGGAGACAGAGTAACTATGGCTACACCTTC.

This rearrangement joins TRBV16 to TRBJ1-2; TRBD1 matches at 10 bases. V was clipped by 6 bases and J by 3 bases; unmatched bases: 7. The CDR3 loop spans 15 amino acids. CDR1 and CDR2 from the germline V gene are KGHSY and FQNENV. DNA of the CDR3: TGTGCCAGCAGATTCGGACAGGGGGAAGACTATGGCTACACCTTC. Its protein is CASRFGQGEDYGYTF.

V usage is TRBV9 and J usage is TRBJ2-2, with 9 bases aligning to TRBD1. Germline CDR1 is SGDLS and CDR2 is YYNGEE. This CDR3 region has 19 residues. V lost 3 bases to trimming and J lost 3 bases; unmatched junction nucleotides: 15. CDR3 amino acids: CASSAPGTGYLRDTGELFF. The CDR3 coding sequence is TGTGCCAGCAGCGCCCCCGGGACAGGGTACCTACGAGACACCGGGGAGCTGTTTTTT.

The chain carries TRBV6-4 and TRBJ1-1, with 10 nucleotides matching TRBD1. The CDR3 has 15 residues. The J segment lost 4 bases and the V segment lost 3 bases, leaving 5 bases of the junction unmatched. Germline CDR1 MRHNA, CDR2 SNTAGT. In nucleotides, the CDR3 is TGTGCCAGCAGTGATTCGGACAGGGGGGGCACTGAAGCTTTCTTT. Protein: CASSDSDRGGTEAFF.

The chain recombines TRBV25-1 with TRBJ1-2; the D gene is possibly TRBD1 (5 bases). V dropped 1 base and J dropped 3 bases, with 15 bases sitting between them. The germline gives CDR1 MGHDK, CDR2 SYGVNS. This CDR3 region has 16 residues. In nucleotides, the CDR3 is TGTGCCAGCAGTGAATCGAGGGCGGGCAGGGACTATGGCTACACCTTC. It is translated as CASSESRAGRDYGYTF.

The V call is TRBV15, the J call TRBJ2-1; TRBD2 matches at 13 bases. J was trimmed by 6 bases and V by 8 bases; bases with no gene match: 7. CDR3 size: 15 residues. Looked up from germline, CDR1 is LNHNV and CDR2 is YYDKDF (reference sequence). CDR3 residues: CATQPTSGRANEQFF. The DNA of the CDR3 is TGTGCCACCCAACCAACTAGCGGGAGGGCCAATGAGCAGTTCTTC.

The chain links TRBV28 to TRBJ1-5; D remains ambiguous. V was clipped by 9 bases and J by 7 bases, with 13 bases between them. This CDR3 comprises 12 residues. In germline, CDR1 is MDHEN, CDR2 SYDVKM. CDR3 in DNA: TGTGCCAGTCAGTTTGTGCGGCAGCCCCAGCATTTT. Its protein is CASQFVRQPQHF. Looking up the rest from reference TRBV28 and TRBJ1-5 gives the full variable domain: DVKVTQSSRYLVKRTGEKVFLECVQDMDHENMFWYRQDPGLGLRLIYFSYDVKMKEKGDIPEGYSVSREKKERFSLILESASTNQTSMYLCASQFVRQPQHFGDGTRLSIL.

The J gene is TRBJ1-2, the V gene TRBV28; D call uncertain. Trimming pared 2 bases from V and 4 bases from J, leaving 8 bases between. CDR3 length: 13 amino acids. The germline CDR1 and CDR2 sequences are MDHEN and SYDVKM. This CDR3 is CASSLAGSYGYTF. CDR3 nucleotides: TGTGCCAGCAGTTTAGCCGGGTCCTATGGCTACACCTTC.

The rearrangement joins TRBV5-1 to TRBJ1-4, with a weak D call TRBD1 (5 bases). Per germline, CDR1 SGHRS and CDR2 YFSETQ. V gave up 7 bases and J gave up 5 bases, with 12 bases separating them. This CDR3 region has 13 residues. CDR3 protein: CASRDSQNEKLFF. The CDR3 DNA follows: TGCGCCAGCCGCGACAGCCAAAATGAAAAACTGTTTTTT.

The chain carries TRBV6-1 and TRBJ1-1, with D possibly matching TRBD1 (6 bases). V was cut by 3 bases and J by 4 bases, with 15 bases left in between. The CDR3 sequence is 15 residues long. Germline V lookup: CDR1 MNHNS, CDR2 SASEGT. CDR3 sequence reads: CASSDSVQGGTEAFF. CDR3 bases: TGTGCCAGCAGTGATTCCGTACAGGGAGGCACTGAAGCTTTCTTT.

This chain connects TRBV4-2 to TRBJ1-1, with D possibly being TRBD1 (6 bases). V lost 1 base and J lost 5, with 14 bases in between. Germline V gene data show CDR1 as LGHNA and CDR2 as YNFKEQ. The CDR3 sequence is 15 residues long. CDR3 nucleotides: TGTGCCAGCAGCCAAGCGAAGACAGGCGGGACTGAAGCTTTCTTT. Translation gives CASSQAKTGGTEAFF.

The rearrangement links TRBV2 to TRBJ2-1; 7 nucleotides agree with TRBD1. CDR3 length: 15 residues. Germline assignment: CDR1 SNHLY and CDR2 FYNNEI. V shed 5 bases and J 7 bases; nucleotides not matched to a gene: 11. CDR3 amino acids: CASSPPGGAKNEQFF. The CDR3 bases are TGTGCCAGCAGTCCCCCAGGGGGAGCGAAGAATGAGCAGTTCTTC.

The V and J genes are TRBV7-9 and TRBJ1-6; D is perhaps TRBD1 (5 bases). Germline V gives CDR1 SEHNR, CDR2 FQNEAQ (reference sequence). Trimming cost V 2 bases and J 9 bases, with 14 bases left between them. The CDR3 runs to 15 residues. The CDR3: CASSLSGASISPLHF. The CDR3 bases are TGTGCCAGCAGCTTAAGTGGGGCATCCATTTCACCCCTCCACTTT. Using reference TRBV7-9 and TRBJ1-6 for the parts outside the CDR3, the full variable domain is DTGVSQNPRHKITKRGQNVTFRCDPISEHNRLYWYRQTLGQGPEFLTYFQNEAQLEKSRLLSDRFSAERPKGSFSTLEIQRTEQGDSAMYLCASSLSGASISPLHFGNGTRLTVT.

The genes are TRBV7-3 and TRBJ2-3; 10 nucleotides match TRBD2. Germline-derived CDR1 and CDR2 are SGHTA and FQGTGA. The CDR3 runs 18 residues. V lost 2 bases and J lost 4; bases outside the gene matches: 12. The CDR3, as DNA: TGTGCCAGCAGCTTAGTCGCGGCTAGCGGGAGTAGGGCAGATACGCAGTATTTT. It specifies CASSLVAASGSRADTQYF. Based on the CDR3 plus reference TRBV7-3 and TRBJ2-3, the full variable domain is GAGVSQTPSNKVTEKGKYVELRCDPISGHTALYWYRQSLGQGPEFLIYFQGTGAADDSGLPNDRFFAVRPEGSVSTLKIQRTERGDSAVYLCASSLVAASGSRADTQYFGPGTRLTVL.

This chain uses TRBV7-3 with TRBJ2-1; 13 positions match TRBD2. The CDR3 loop spans 18 amino acids. The J segment lost 7 bases and the V segment lost 5 bases, leaving 14 bases of the junction unmatched. Per germline, CDR1 SGHTA and CDR2 FQGTGA. The CDR3 sequence: CASSQAPTSGRASNEQFF. The CDR3 DNA reads TGTGCCAGCAGCCAAGCCCCCACTAGCGGGAGGGCAAGTAATGAGCAGTTCTTC.

On this clone itself: A junction end diverges from the germline sequence, so it may reflect a read error. The chain has TRBV7-7 and TRBJ2-2; 11 nucleotides match TRBD2. In germline, CDR1 is SSHAT, CDR2 FNYEAQ (reference sequence). CDR3 size: 16 residues. This CDR3 is CASSLAGTSGTGELFF. Here the CDR3 DNA reads TGTGCTAGCAGCTTAGCCGGGACTAGCGGCACCGGGGAGCTGTTTTTT. The whole variable domain, remainder taken from reference TRBV7-7 and TRBJ2-2, is GAGVSQSPRYKVTKRGQDVTLRCDPISSHATLYWYQQALGQGPEFLTYFNYEAQPDKSGLPSDRFSAERPEGSISTLTIQRTEQRDSAMYRCASSLAGTSGTGELFFGEGSRLTVL.

The J gene is TRBJ2-1, the V gene TRBV6-5, with D possibly matching TRBD2 (6 bases). This CDR3 is 14 amino acids long. CDR1 and CDR2 from the germline V gene are MNHEY and SVGAGI. V lost 5 bases, J lost 4 bases, and 12 bases lay in between. The CDR3 is CASSPSGTYNEQFF. In DNA, the CDR3 is TGTGCCAGCAGTCCGTCCGGGACTTACAATGAGCAGTTCTTC.

The rearrangement uses TRBV4-1 and TRBJ2-2, with 8 bases fitting TRBD1. Germline loops: CDR1 MGHRA, CDR2 YSYEKL. With 4 bases clipped from V and 5 bases from J, the junction kept 12 bases outside the gene matches. This CDR3 spans 17 amino acids. In DNA form, the CDR3 reads TGCGCCAGCAGCCCCCACCCGCAGGGGGCCCGGACCGGGGAGCTGTTTTTT. Translated, it gives CASSPHPQGARTGELFF.

The rearrangement joins TRBV5-6 to TRBJ1-1; possible D gene TRBD1, 5 bases. The germline V gene encodes CDR1 SGHDT and CDR2 YYEEEE. The CDR3 is made up of 15 amino acids. The V end was cut by 1 base, the J end by 5 bases, with 15 bases between. The CDR3 here is CASSLFGGVDTEAFF. DNA of the CDR3: TGTGCCAGCAGCTTGTTCGGAGGGGTAGATACTGAAGCTTTCTTT.

The rearrangement uses TRBV5-6 and TRBJ1-2, with D perhaps matching TRBD1 (5 bases). Trimming stripped 3 bases from V and 3 bases from J, with 15 bases between. Germline CDR1 is SGHDT and CDR2 is YYEEEE. This CDR3 is built from 15 residues. CDR3 in DNA: TGTGCCAGCAGCTGGGACTCTTCCGCACACTATGGCTACACCTTC. It yields the protein CASSWDSSAHYGYTF.

The V gene is TRBV19, the J gene TRBJ1-3, with D hard to call. The CDR3 sequence is 12 residues long. Looked up from germline, CDR1 is LNHDA and CDR2 is SQIVND (reference sequence). The V and J ends lost 3 bases and 9 bases respectively, with 9 bases between them. This CDR3 is CASSIERGTIYF. In DNA, the CDR3 is TGTGCCAGTAGTATTGAAAGAGGCACCATATATTTT.

This rearrangement joins TRBV9 to TRBJ2-3; no reliable D call. Germline lookup yields CDR1 SGDLS and CDR2 YYNGEE. Trimming took off 1 base at V and 4 bases at J, with 13 bases between the two ends. CDR3 length equals 15 residues. The CDR3 bases are TGTGCCAGCAGCGTAACTACCCTAATGTCAGATACGCAGTATTTT. Amino acids: CASSVTTLMSDTQYF.

Only a few counts were recorded for this clone. The genes are TRBV5-1 and TRBJ1-1; the D gene is possibly TRBD1 (5 bases). V lost 5 bases to trimming and J lost 0 bases, with 23 bases between them. The CDR3 spans 18 residues. Germline CDR1 and CDR2: SGHRS and YFSETQ. As DNA, the CDR3 is TGCGCCAGCAGTCCCCAACCCGGGACGGGGGAAATGAACACTGAAGCTTTCTTT. As protein: CASSPQPGTGEMNTEAFF.

The chain combines TRBV6-5 with TRBJ2-7; 9 nucleotides agree with TRBD1. Trimming at V came to 6 bases and at J to 7 bases, leaving 7 bases not matched to a gene. Germline CDR1 MNHEY, CDR2 SVGAGI. CDR3 length: 13 residues. CDR3 sequence (DNA): TGTGCCAGCAGCTCCGGGACAGGGAGAGAGCAGTACTTC. Translated, it gives CASSSGTGREQYF.

The CDR3 DNA is TGTGCCAGCAGCTCAGAGACGAGGGGCACTGAAGCTTTCTTT. Its protein is CASSSETRGTEAFF. The chain uses TRBV7-9 and TRBJ1-1; maybe TRBD1 (5 bases). V dropped 4 bases and J dropped 4 bases, with 13 bases sitting between them. The CDR3 loop spans 14 amino acids. The germline CDR1 and CDR2 sequences are SEHNR and FQNEAQ (reference sequence).

V and J are TRBV6-5 and TRBJ1-2; 8 bases are a match to TRBD1. CDR1 MNHEY and CDR2 SVGAGI come from the germline V gene. V lost 6 bases, J lost 3 bases, and 3 bases stayed unmatched. This CDR3 comprises 13 residues. The CDR3 DNA reads TGTGCCAGCAGCCAGACAGGGGACTATGGCTACACCTTC. Translation: CASSQTGDYGYTF.